Below, one TCR beta chain is given with its context. Its target is unknown. The study ran its PCR with 60 Vbeta and 13 Jbeta primers. Sequencing was performed with immunoSEQ multiplex PCR; in TCRdb, only in-frame clones are kept and a portion is missing. This table has 200,000 or so clones, approximately 84% appearing once. This record comes from a study of cytomegalovirus exposure and HLA in healthy donors. Overall study: Early released data had roughly 81 million unique TCRs, all coming from HLA-typed donors.

The study's findings and limits: The authors considered a cluster of highly shared sequence variants likely to be a sequencing artifact.

The CDR3 contains 16 residues. The trim removed 0 bases at V and 3 bases at J, leaving 5 bases unmatched. The germline gives CDR1 SGHTA, CDR2 FQGTGA. This sequence originates from a girl younger than two in good health and CMV-seronegative. Sequenced: PBMCs. This chain connects TRBV7-3 to TRBJ2-1, with 7 bases lining up with TRBD1. CDR3 bases: TGTGCCAGCAGCTTAACGCGGCAGGGGGTCTACAATGAGCAGTTCTTC. It translates to CASSLTRQGVYNEQFF.